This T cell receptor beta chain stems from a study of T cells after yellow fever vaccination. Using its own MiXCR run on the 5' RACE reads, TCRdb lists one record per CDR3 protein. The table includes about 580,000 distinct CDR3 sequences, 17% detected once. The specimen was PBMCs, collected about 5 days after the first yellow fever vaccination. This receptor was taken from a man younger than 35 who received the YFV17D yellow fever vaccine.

The CDR3 reads CSAWDRNSYNEQFF. CDR3 coding DNA: TGCAGTGCTTGGGACCGCAACTCCTACAATGAGCAGTTCTTC. J is TRBJ2-1 and V is TRBV20-1; D possibly matches TRBD1 or TRBD2 (5 bases each). The CDR3 runs 14 residues. Germline V gene sequence: CDR1 DFQATT, CDR2 SNEGSKA (reference sequence). V dropped 5 bases and J dropped 0 bases, with 11 bases sitting between them.